These T cell receptor beta chains were read from a single sample in a study of CD8+ T cells in alopecia areata. Produced via immunoSEQ multiplex PCR; TCRdb's table is partial and in-frame only. Here the sample spans 110,000 to 150,000 clones, 45% to 65% being singletons. Sequencing used CD8+ T cells sorted from blood, obtained at week 4, from a patient treated with tofacitinib. Receptors were obtained from a human donor with alopecia areata. The CDR3 runs from the conserved cysteine through the conserved F or W. D genes are given only for firm matches. Expanded clones are given a class, and other clones once, few, many or no size at all.

v_call,j_call,clone_size,d_call,cdr3_aa,cdr3_nt
TRBV6-4,TRBJ2-2,many,TRBD1,CASSDGTANTGELFF,TGTGCCAGCAGTGACGGGACAGCGAACACCGGGGAGCTGTTTTTT
TRBV10-3,TRBJ2-7,-,TRBD1,CAIQDRVRSYEQYF,TGTGCCATCCAGGACAGGGTTAGATCCTACGAGCAGTACTTC
TRBV4-2,TRBJ2-7,-,-,CASSPLSQGGEDYEQYF,TGTGCCAGCAGCCCCTTGTCCCAGGGGGGCGAGGATTACGAGCAGTACTTC
TRBV4-2,TRBJ2-7,-,-,CASSPSETVSYEQYF,TGTGCCAGCAGCCCTAGCGAGACAGTCTCCTACGAGCAGTACTTC
TRBV27,TRBJ2-1,-,-,CASSSGFPEQFF,TGTGCCAGCAGTTCAGGGTTTCCAGAGCAGTTCTTC
TRBV4-2,TRBJ2-7,-,TRBD2,CASSQGRGGLYEQYF,TGTGCCAGCAGCCAAGGTCGGGGGGGCCTCTACGAGCAGTACTTC
TRBV4-1,TRBJ2-2,-,TRBD1,CASSSGQGDTGELFF,TGCGCCAGCAGCTCAGGACAGGGCGACACCGGGGAGCTGTTTTTT
TRBV7-8,TRBJ1-5,few,-,CASSDEWEPQHF,TGTGCCAGCAGCGATGAGTGGGAGCCCCAGCATTTT
TRBV10-2,TRBJ2-7,-,-,CASSESLSGPEQYF,TGCGCCAGCAGTGAGTCCCTCTCTGGTCCCGAGCAGTACTTC
TRBV5-1,TRBJ2-7,few,TRBD2,CASSVGLDYEQYF,TGCGCCAGCAGCGTGGGACTAGACTACGAGCAGTACTTC
TRBV19,TRBJ1-5,-,-,CASSHVLWDQPQHF,TGTGCCAGTAGTCACGTTTTATGGGATCAGCCCCAGCATTTT
TRBV7-9,TRBJ1-1,-,TRBD1,CASSLARGRGTTEAFF,TGTGCCAGCAGCTTAGCGAGGGGGCGCGGCACCACTGAAGCTTTCTTT
TRBV7-9,TRBJ2-7,-,-,CASSLEQGRYEQYF,TGTGCCAGCAGCTTAGAACAGGGGAGGTACGAGCAGTACTTC
TRBV10-2,TRBJ1-2,-,TRBD1,CASSESRTGGYGYTF,TGCGCCAGCAGTGAGAGTCGAACAGGGGGCTATGGCTACACCTTC
TRBV7-7,TRBJ1-4,few,TRBD1,CASSHGTGKNEKLFF,TGTGCCAGCAGTCACGGGACAGGGAAAAATGAAAAACTGTTTTTT